Following are 5 T cell receptor beta chains from one sample sequenced in a study of cytomegalovirus exposure and HLA in healthy donors. Primers included in the PCR were 60 Vbeta and 13 Jbeta primers. Measured with immunoSEQ multiplex PCR; TCRdb has only the in-frame clones, and not every one. The table shows around 91,000 clones, with 78% occurring only once. The sequenced material came from PBMCs. These receptors all come from a male donor in good health and CMV-seropositive.

The chain joins TRBV2 to TRBJ2-7, with TRBD2 matching over 12 bases. Germline trimming cut 3 bases from V and 4 bases from J; bases unmatched to any gene: 1. Looked up from germline, CDR1 is SNHLY and CDR2 is FYNNEI. This CDR3 has 14 residues. This chain's CDR3 is CASSDLAGGYEQYF. The CDR3 DNA is TGTGCCAGCAGTGATCTAGCGGGGGGGTACGAGCAGTACTTC.

This clone is a singleton in its sample. The chain couples TRBV30 to TRBJ2-7, with D possibly TRBD1 on 6 matching bases. This CDR3 contains 13 residues. Germline loops: CDR1 GTSNPN, CDR2 SVGIG (reference sequence). Trimming removed 0 bases from V and 2 bases from J, with 8 bases in between. CDR3 in DNA: TGTGCCTGGAGTGTATCAGGGGCCTACGAGCAGTACTTC. This sequence encodes CAWSVSGAYEQYF. Using reference TRBV30 and TRBJ2-7 for the parts outside the CDR3, the full variable domain is SQTIHQWPATLVQPVGSPLSLECTVEGTSNPNLYWYRQAAGRGLQLLFYSVGIGQISSEVPQNLSASRPQDRQFILSSKKLLLSDSGFYLCAWSVSGAYEQYFGPGTRLTVT.

V gene TRBV6-6 combines with J gene TRBJ2-2; 8 bases are shared with TRBD2. Germline CDR1 reads MNHNY; CDR2 reads SVGAGI (reference sequence). V shed 7 bases and J 5 bases; nucleotides not matched to a gene: 6. The CDR3 has 14 residues. CDR3 sequence reads: CASTKTSETGELFF. In DNA, the CDR3 is TGTGCCAGCACCAAGACTAGCGAAACCGGGGAGCTGTTTTTT.

V is TRBV7-6 and J is TRBJ2-3; 8 nucleotides agree with TRBD2. The V segment lost 5 bases and the J segment 6 bases; nucleotides outside the gene matches: 7. The CDR3 runs 14 residues. CDR1 SGHVS and CDR2 FNYEAQ come from the germline V gene. The CDR3 protein is CASSDRGGVDTQYF. The CDR3 coding sequence is TGTGCCAGCAGCGACCGGGGGGGAGTTGATACGCAGTATTTT.

This sequence joins TRBV30 and TRBJ2-7, with a tentative D call TRBD2 (5 bases). In germline, CDR1 is GTSNPN, CDR2 SVGIG (reference sequence). This CDR3 is 13 amino acids long. V lost 3 bases, J lost 7 bases, and 16 bases lay in between. This chain's CDR3 is CAWRSPGNQEQYF. For the CDR3, the DNA is TGTGCCTGGAGAAGTCCGGGGAATCAGGAGCAGTACTTC.